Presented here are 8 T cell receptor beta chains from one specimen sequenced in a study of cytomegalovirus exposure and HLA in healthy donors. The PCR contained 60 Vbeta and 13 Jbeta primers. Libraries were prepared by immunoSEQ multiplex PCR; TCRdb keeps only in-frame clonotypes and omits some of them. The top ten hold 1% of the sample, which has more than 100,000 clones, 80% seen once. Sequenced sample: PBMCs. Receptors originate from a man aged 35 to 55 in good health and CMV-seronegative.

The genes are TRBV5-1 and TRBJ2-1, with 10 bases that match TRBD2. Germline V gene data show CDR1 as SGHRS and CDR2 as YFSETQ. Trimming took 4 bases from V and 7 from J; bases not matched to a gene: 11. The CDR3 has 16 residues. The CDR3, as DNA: TGCGCCAGCAGCAATTTAGCGGGAGGCTTGTTAAATGAGCAGTTCTTC. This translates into CASSNLAGGLLNEQFF. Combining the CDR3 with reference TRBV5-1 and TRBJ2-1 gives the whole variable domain KAGVTQTPRYLIKTRGQQVTLSCSPISGHRSVSWYQQTPGQGLQFLFEYFSETQRNKGNFPGRFSGRQFSNSRSEMNVSTLELGDSALYLCASSNLAGGLLNEQFFGPGTRLTVL.

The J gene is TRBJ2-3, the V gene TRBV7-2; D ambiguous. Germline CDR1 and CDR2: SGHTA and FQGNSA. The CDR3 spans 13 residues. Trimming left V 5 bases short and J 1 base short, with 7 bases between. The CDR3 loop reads CASSPLGTDTQYF. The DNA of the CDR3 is TGTGCCAGCAGCCCCCTCGGCACAGATACGCAGTATTTT.

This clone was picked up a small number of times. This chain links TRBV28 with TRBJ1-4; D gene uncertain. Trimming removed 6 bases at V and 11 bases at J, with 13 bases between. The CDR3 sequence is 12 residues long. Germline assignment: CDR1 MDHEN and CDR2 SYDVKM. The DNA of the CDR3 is TGTGCCAGCAGGCTGGGCCCGGGGAAACTGTTTTTT. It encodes CASRLGPGKLFF.

This CDR3 is CASRNRGMAPLHF. CDR3 nucleotides: TGTGCCAGCAGAAACAGGGGAATGGCACCCCTCCACTTT. This sequence joins TRBV5-8 and TRBJ1-6, with 7 bases aligning to TRBD1. The CDR3 spans 13 residues. V dropped 5 bases and J dropped 11; count of bases not matched to a gene: 7. The germline V gene has CDR1 SGHTS and CDR2 YDEGEE.

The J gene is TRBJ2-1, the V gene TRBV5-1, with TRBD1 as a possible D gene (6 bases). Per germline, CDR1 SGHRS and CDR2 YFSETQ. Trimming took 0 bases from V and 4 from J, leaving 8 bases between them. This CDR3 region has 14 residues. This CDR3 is CASSLGTEYNEQFF. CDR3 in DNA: TGCGCCAGCAGCTTGGGGACAGAATACAATGAGCAGTTCTTC.

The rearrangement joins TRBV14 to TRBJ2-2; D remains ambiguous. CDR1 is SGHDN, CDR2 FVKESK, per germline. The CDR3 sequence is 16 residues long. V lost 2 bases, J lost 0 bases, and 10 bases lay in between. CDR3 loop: CASSQQEAANTGELFF. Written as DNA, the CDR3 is TGTGCCAGCAGCCAACAAGAGGCCGCGAACACCGGGGAGCTGTTTTTT.

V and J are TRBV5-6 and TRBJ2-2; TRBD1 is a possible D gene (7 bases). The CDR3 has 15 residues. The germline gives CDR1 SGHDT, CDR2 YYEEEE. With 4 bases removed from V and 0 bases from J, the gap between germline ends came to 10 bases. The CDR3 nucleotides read TGTGCCAGCAGCGCGGGACAGTCGAACACCGGGGAGCTGTTTTTT. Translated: CASSAGQSNTGELFF.

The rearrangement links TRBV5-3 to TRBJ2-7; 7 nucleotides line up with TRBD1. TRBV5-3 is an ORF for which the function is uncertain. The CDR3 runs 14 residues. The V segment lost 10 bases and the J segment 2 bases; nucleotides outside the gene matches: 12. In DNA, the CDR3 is TGTGCCCGCTGGGTACAGGGGTCGACCTACGAGCAGTACTTC. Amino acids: CARWVQGSTYEQYF.